This TCR beta chain was retrieved from a study of blood T cell repertoires in COVID-19. Study-wide background: There were acute and convalescent COVID-19 samples, and they came from the United States, Italy and Spain. The analysed material was cDNA or gDNA that came from T cells, B-cell-depleted T cells, or PBMCs.

V was shortened by 3 bases and J by 3 bases, with 12 bases between the two germline ends. This CDR3 is 14 amino acids long. Germline values: CDR1 GTSNPN, CDR2 SVGIG (reference sequence). Authors' processing steps: Scientists estimated how many nucleated cells there were by amplifying reference gene primers. Clones were sequenced by immunoSEQ multiplex PCR, and TCRdb holds only the in-frame ones, with some missing. For V, J and clone size, that table is used; D and trimming come from the DNA. This table holds 200,000 to 300,000 clones, roughly 88% found once. This TCR was recovered from a middle-aged man who had recovered from COVID-19. The sample was peripheral blood. This chain connects TRBV30 to TRBJ2-1; D possibly corresponds to TRBD1 (6 bases). This chain's CDR3 is CAWSAGAGYNEQFF. CDR3 in DNA: TGTGCCTGGAGCGCAGGGGCGGGCTACAATGAGCAGTTCTTC.